This T cell receptor (beta chain) is drawn from a study of T cell responses to AZD1222 COVID-19 vaccine. About the study: The analysis combined second doses at about 4 or about 12 weeks. Overall study results and limits: The sample set comprised mostly white British donors with more females, and clonal diversity was possibly underestimated. Spike-spanning, vaccine-associated CD4 TCRs were dominant at 160-218 and 743-854. Baseline serostatus was positive in only six AZD1222 recipients.

On this clone: The antigen remains unidentified.

Some clones are missing from TCRdb's copy, which holds only in-frame ones; the method was immunoSEQ multiplex PCR. This table holds some 92,000 clones, roughly nine tenths found once. Per germline, CDR1 MGHDK and CDR2 SYGVNS. Trimming shortened V by 4 bases and J by 7 bases, and 16 bases separated the two germline ends. This CDR3 is built from 14 residues. This receptor was obtained from an adult in good health. The sequenced sample was peripheral blood, obtained on day 0 of AZD1222 vaccination. The chain recombines TRBV25-1 with TRBJ1-2, with D maybe TRBD1 (5 bases). The CDR3 DNA follows: TGTGCCAGCAGTGGGTCCGGGACCCAGGGTGGCTACACCTTC. The encoded protein is CASSGSGTQGGYTF.